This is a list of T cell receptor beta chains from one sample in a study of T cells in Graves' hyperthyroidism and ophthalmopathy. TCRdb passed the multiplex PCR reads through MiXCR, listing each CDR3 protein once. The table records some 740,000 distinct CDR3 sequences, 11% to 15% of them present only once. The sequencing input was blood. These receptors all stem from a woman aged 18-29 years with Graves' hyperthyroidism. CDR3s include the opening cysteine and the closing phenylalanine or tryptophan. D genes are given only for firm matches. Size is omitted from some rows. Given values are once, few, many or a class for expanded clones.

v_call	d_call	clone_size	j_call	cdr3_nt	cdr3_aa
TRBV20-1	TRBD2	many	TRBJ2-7	TGCAGTGCTAGAAGTAGCGGGATCTCTCTGGGGGAGCAGTACTTC	CSARSSGISLGEQYF
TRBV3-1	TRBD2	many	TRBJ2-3	TGTGCCAGCAGCCCAAGTGGGACTAGCGGGAGTGTAGATACGCAGTATTTT	CASSPSGTSGSVDTQYF
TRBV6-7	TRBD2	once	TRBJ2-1	TGTGCCAGCAGTTACTCGGTGCTATCTAGCGGGAAATCCTACAATGAGCAGTTCTTC	CASSYSVLSSGKSYNEQFF
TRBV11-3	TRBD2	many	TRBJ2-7	TGTGCCAGCAGCCGAGATGGGCGGGAGGTTACAACCTACGAGCAGTACTTC	CASSRDGREVTTYEQYF
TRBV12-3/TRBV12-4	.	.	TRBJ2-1	TGTGCCAGCAGTTTAGAGGTTCTCTACAATGAGCAGTTCTTC	CASSLEVLYNEQFF
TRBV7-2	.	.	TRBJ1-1	TGTGCCAGCAGCTCCCAGGGTTTTAACACTGAAGCTTTCTTT	CASSSQGFNTEAFF
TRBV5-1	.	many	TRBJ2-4	TGCGCCAGCAGCTTAATCAGGGGCGGTGATTCAGACATTCAGTACTTC	CASSLIRGGDSDIQYF
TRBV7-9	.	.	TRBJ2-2	TGTGCCAGCAGCTTAGCGGGGTCGGCCACCGGGGAGCTGTTTTTT	CASSLAGSATGELFF
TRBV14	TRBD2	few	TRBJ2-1	TGTGCCAGCAGCCAAGATATTTGGGGGAGGGACCTTCTTCGCTCCTACAATGAGCAGTTCTTC	CASSQDIWGRDLLRSYNEQFF
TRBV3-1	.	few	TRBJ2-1	TGTGCCAGCAGTCTAAGTAGTAACTCCTACAATGAGCAGTTCTTC	CASSLSSNSYNEQFF
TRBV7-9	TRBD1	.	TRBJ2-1	TGTGCCAGCAGCCCGCCCCGGACAGGGTCCAATGAGCAGTTCTTC	CASSPPRTGSNEQFF
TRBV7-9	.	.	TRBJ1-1	TGTGCCAGCAGCGCACCGACTCGGGGCGAGACTGAAGCTTTCTTT	CASSAPTRGETEAFF
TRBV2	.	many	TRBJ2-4	TGTGCCAGCAGTCACAGGAGACTTGTCATTCAGTACTTC	CASSHRRLVIQYF
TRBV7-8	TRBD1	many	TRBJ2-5	TGTGCCAGCAGCCCTAACAGGGGATTCCCCGGGGTTAGGGAGACCCAGTACTTC	CASSPNRGFPGVRETQYF
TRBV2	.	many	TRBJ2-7	TGTGCCAGCAGGCACCTCGACGACATGCCCTACGAGCAGTACTTC	CASRHLDDMPYEQYF
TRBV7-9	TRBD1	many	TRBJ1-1	TGTGCCAGCAGCTCCTATTCGGGACAGGGGAACACTGAAGCTTTCTTT	CASSSYSGQGNTEAFF
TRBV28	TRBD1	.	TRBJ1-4	TGTGCCAGCAGTTTATGGGGACAGAATGAAAAACTGTTTTTT	CASSLWGQNEKLFF
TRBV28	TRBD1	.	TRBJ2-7	TGTGCCAGCAGTTGGGAAAAGTACAGGGGACCGGGATGGGAGCAGTACTTC	CASSWEKYRGPGWEQYF
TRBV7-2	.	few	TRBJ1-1	TGTGCCAGCAGCTTACGTCACGACACTGAAGCTTTCTTT	CASSLRHDTEAFF
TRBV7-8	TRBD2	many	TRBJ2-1	TGTGCCAGCAGTTCAACCGGGACTAGGGGGTACAATGAGCAGTTCTTC	CASSSTGTRGYNEQFF
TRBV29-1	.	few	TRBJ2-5	TGCAGCGTCCTGAAGGGGGGAAAAGAGACCCAGTACTTC	CSVLKGGKETQYF
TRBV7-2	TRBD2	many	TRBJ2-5	TGTGCCAGCAGCTTAGCGCGTTTGACTAGCGGGATAGGTGAGACCCAGTACTTC	CASSLARLTSGIGETQYF
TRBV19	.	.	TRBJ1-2	TGTGCCAGTAGTTCCTTGACAGAAGTCCTAAACTATGGCTACACCTTC	CASSSLTEVLNYGYTF
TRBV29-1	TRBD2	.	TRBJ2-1	TGCAGCGTTGAAAAGGCGGGAGGGGCCCGTTATGAGCAGTTCTTC	CSVEKAGGARYEQFF
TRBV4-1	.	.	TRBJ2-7	TGCGCCAGCAGCCAGGTACCCGGGAACCACTTCGAGCAGTACTTC	CASSQVPGNHFEQYF
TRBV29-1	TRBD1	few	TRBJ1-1	TGCAGCGTTGAAGAGGGTTGGGGACAGGGACGAGGGACTGAAGCTTTCTTT	CSVEEGWGQGRGTEAFF
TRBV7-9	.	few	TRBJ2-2	TGTGCCAGCAGCTTAGCAGGAATCGGGGAGCTGTTTTTT	CASSLAGIGELFF
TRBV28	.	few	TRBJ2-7	TGTGCCAGCAGTCCATTGAGGAATACACCGGGCGAGCAGTACTTC	CASSPLRNTPGEQYF
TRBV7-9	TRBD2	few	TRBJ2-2	TGTGCCAGCAGTCCCCTGACTAGCGGGAGTGTATCCGGGGAGCTGTTTTTT	CASSPLTSGSVSGELFF
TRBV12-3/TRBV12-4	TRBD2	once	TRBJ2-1	TGTGCCAGCAGTCCACTAGCGGGAGTGTATGAGCAGTTCTTC	CASSPLAGVYEQFF
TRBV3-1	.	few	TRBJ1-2	TGTGCCAGCAGCCAGATGGTTTGGCTCCTAGGCTATGGCTACACCTTC	CASSQMVWLLGYGYTF
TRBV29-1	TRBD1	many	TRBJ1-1	TGCAGCGTTCACAGGGGGAGCACTGAAGCTTTCTTT	CSVHRGSTEAFF
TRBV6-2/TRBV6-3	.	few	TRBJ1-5	TGTGCCAGCAGTTATGGCGCGAGCAATCAGCCCCAGCATTTT	CASSYGASNQPQHF
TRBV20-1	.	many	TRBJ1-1	TGCAGTGCCCGGAGGGCGCGCGGTACTGAAGCTTTCTTT	CSARRARGTEAFF
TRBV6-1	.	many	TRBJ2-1	TGTGCCAGCAGTGACCGACTCTCCTACAATGAGCAGTTCTTC	CASSDRLSYNEQFF
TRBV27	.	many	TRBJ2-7	TGTGCCAGCAGTTCCTGGCCCGGTTACGAGCAGTACTTC	CASSSWPGYEQYF
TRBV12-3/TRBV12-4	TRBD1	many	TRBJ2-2	TGTGCCAGCAGTCAGGGACAGGGGCAGCGCGGGGAGCTGTTTTTT	CASSQGQGQRGELFF
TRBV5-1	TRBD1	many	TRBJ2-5	TGCGCCAGCAGGCTCGTAGGACAGGTCGAAGGAGAGACCCAGTACTTC	CASRLVGQVEGETQYF
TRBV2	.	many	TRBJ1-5	TGTGCCAGCAGTGGGGACAGCAATCAGCCCCAGCATTTT	CASSGDSNQPQHF
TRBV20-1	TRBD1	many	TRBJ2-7	TGCAGTGCTAAAACCGGGACAGGGAACGAGCAGTACTTC	CSAKTGTGNEQYF
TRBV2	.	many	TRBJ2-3	TGTGCCCTGCCACAACAGGGAACAATGGATACGCAGTATTTT	CALPQQGTMDTQYF
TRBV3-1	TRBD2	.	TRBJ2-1	TGTGCCAGCAGCCAGCTAGCGGGGGACAATGAGCAGTTCTTC	CASSQLAGDNEQFF
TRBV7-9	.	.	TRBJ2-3	TGTGCCAGCAGCGACGGGAGAGATACGCAGTATTTT	CASSDGRDTQYF
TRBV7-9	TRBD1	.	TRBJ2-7	TGTGCCAGCAGCTCCCCCGAACAGGGGGAATACGAGCAGTACTTC	CASSSPEQGEYEQYF
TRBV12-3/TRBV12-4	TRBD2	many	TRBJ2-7	TGTGCCAGCAGCAAGCGGGAGAAAGGCTACGAGCAGTACTTC	CASSKREKGYEQYF
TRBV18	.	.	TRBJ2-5	TGTGCCAGCTCACCTAACTTCGGGAAACAAGAGACCCAGTACTTC	CASSPNFGKQETQYF
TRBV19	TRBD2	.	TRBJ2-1	TGTGCCAGTAGTCCTAGCGGGAGCGATTACAATGAGCAGTTCTTC	CASSPSGSDYNEQFF
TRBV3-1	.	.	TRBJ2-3	TGTGCCAGCAGCTCCCCGATACGGGGTGCAGATACGCAGTATTTT	CASSSPIRGADTQYF